A single count supports the clone carrying this T cell receptor (beta chain). This specimen includes other DNA sequences encoding the same CDR3. The CDR3 has 12 residues. V lost 1 base and J lost 8; bases outside the gene matches: 2. Germline loops: CDR1 SGHDT, CDR2 YYEEEE. This sample is part of a study of shared T cell receptors in the human thymus. Assay: immunoSEQ multiplex PCR; the TCRdb copy retains only in-frame clones and omits some. The sample contains some 700,000 clones, 80% to 90% of which appear only once. This same sample was also part of a study on human thymus T cells.

This rearrangement joins TRBV5-6 to TRBJ1-1, with 7 positions matching TRBD1. The clonotype was recovered from a girl younger than two with a congenital heart defect. Sequenced: thymocytes. The CDR3 DNA reads as TGTGCCAGCAGCTTGAAGGGGGCCGAAGCTTTCTTT. The encoded protein is CASSLKGAEAFF.